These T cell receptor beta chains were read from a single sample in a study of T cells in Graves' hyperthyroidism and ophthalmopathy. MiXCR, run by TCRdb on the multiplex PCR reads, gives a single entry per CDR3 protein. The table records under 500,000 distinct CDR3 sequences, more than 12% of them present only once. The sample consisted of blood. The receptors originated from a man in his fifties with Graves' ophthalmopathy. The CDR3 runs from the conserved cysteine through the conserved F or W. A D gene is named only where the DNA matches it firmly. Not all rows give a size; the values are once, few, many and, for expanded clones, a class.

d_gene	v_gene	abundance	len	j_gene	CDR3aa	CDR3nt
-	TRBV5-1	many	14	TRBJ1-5	CASSLGAGDQPQHF	TGCGCCAGCAGCTTGGGGGCAGGGGATCAGCCCCAGCATTTT
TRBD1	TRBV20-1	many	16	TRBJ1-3	CSARDPSRGPGNTIYF	TGCAGTGCTAGAGATCCGAGCAGGGGGCCTGGAAACACCATATATTTT
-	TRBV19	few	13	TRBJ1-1	CASSIDPNTEAFF	TGTGCCAGTAGTATTGACCCAAACACTGAAGCTTTCTTT
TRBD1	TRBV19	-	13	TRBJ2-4	CASRARDSNIQYF	TGTGCCAGTAGGGCAAGGGACAGCAACATTCAGTACTTC
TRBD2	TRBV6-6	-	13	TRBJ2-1	CASSYEYVAGGFF	TGTGCCAGCAGTTACGAATATGTAGCGGGGGGGTTCTTC
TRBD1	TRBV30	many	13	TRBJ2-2	CAWSATGAGELFF	TGTGCCTGGAGCGCGACAGGGGCCGGGGAGCTGTTTTTT
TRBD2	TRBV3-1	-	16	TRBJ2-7	CASSQGPGGRSYEQYF	TGTGCCAGCAGCCAAGGGCCTGGCGGGAGGAGCTACGAGCAGTACTTC
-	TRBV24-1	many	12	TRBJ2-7	CATSDAGYEQYF	TGTGCCACCAGTGACGCTGGCTACGAGCAGTACTTC
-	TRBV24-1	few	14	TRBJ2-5	CATSEAKGQETQYF	TGTGCCACCAGTGAGGCTAAGGGCCAAGAGACCCAGTACTTC
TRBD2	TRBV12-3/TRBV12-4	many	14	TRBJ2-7	CASSLAGGPKEQYF	TGTGCCAGCAGTCTAGCGGGAGGGCCGAAAGAGCAGTACTTC
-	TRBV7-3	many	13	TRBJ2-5	CASSSSSEETQYF	TGTGCCAGCAGCTCATCTAGCGAAGAGACCCAGTACTTC
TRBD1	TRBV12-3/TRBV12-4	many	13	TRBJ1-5	CASSDREGQPQHF	TGTGCCAGCAGCGACAGGGAGGGACAGCCCCAGCATTTT
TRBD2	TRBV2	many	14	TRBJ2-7	CASMVREGSYEQYF	TGTGCCAGCATGGTGCGGGAGGGATCCTACGAGCAGTACTTC
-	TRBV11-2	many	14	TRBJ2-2	CASSFWGDTGELFF	TGTGCCAGCAGCTTTTGGGGGGACACCGGGGAGCTGTTTTTT
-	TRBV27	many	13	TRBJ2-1	CASSQIGSTEQFF	TGTGCCAGCAGCCAAATCGGGAGCACTGAGCAGTTCTTC
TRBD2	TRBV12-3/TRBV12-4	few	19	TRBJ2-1	CASRRLAGGGVDPYNEQFF	TGTGCCAGCAGAAGACTAGCGGGAGGAGGAGTGGATCCCTACAATGAGCAGTTCTTC
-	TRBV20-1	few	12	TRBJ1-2	CSAGRGYDGYTF	TGCAGTGCCGGGCGAGGGTATGATGGCTACACCTTC
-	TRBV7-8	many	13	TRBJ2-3	CASSREGWDTQYF	TGTGCCAGCAGCAGAGAGGGGTGGGATACGCAGTATTTT
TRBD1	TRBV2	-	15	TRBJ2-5	CASRTGQGGIETQYF	TGTGCCAGCAGAACGGGACAGGGTGGTATAGAGACCCAGTACTTC
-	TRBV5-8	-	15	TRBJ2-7	CASSLGVLSTYEQYF	TGTGCCAGCAGCCTGGGGGTCCTTTCTACATACGAGCAGTACTTC
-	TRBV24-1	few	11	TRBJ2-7	CATSDQTEQYF	TGTGCCACCAGTGATCAGACAGAGCAGTACTTC
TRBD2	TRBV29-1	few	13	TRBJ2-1	CSGRESGGYEQFF	TGCAGCGGGAGGGAGTCGGGGGGATATGAGCAGTTCTTC
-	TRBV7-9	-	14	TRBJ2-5	CASTIMGQQETQYF	TGTGCCAGCACCATTATGGGGCAGCAAGAGACCCAGTACTTC
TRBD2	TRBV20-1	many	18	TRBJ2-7	CSAQKRTSGRAVGIEQYF	TGCAGTGCGCAGAAAAGGACTAGCGGGAGGGCCGTCGGGATCGAGCAGTACTTC
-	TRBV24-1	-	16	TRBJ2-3	CATSDPRGGSTDTQYF	TGTGCCACCAGTGACCCGCGTGGGGGGTCCACAGATACGCAGTATTTT
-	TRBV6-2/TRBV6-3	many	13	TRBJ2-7	CASSAELTYEQYF	TGTGCCAGCAGTGCGGAGCTTACCTACGAGCAGTACTTC
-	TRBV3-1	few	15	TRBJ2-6	CASSVESAGANVLTF	TGTGCCAGCAGCGTAGAGTCTGCGGGGGCCAACGTCCTGACTTTC
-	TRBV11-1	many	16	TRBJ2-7	CASSLYPTGSFYEQYF	TGTGCCAGCAGCTTATATCCGACAGGATCCTTCTACGAGCAGTACTTC
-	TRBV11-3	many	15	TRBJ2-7	CASSRTSEIYYEQYF	TGTGCCAGCAGCCGTACCTCGGAGATTTACTACGAGCAGTACTTC
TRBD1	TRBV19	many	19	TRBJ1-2	CASTHQLPGAGGLHYGYTF	TGTGCCAGTACCCATCAGCTCCCGGGGGCAGGGGGCCTTCACTATGGCTACACCTTC
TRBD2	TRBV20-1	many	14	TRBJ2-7	CSASSGTSLGEQYF	TGCAGTGCTAGCTCCGGGACTAGCTTAGGCGAGCAGTACTTC
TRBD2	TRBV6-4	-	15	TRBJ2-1	CASSRLAGEYVEQFF	TGTGCCAGCAGCAGACTAGCGGGAGAATACGTCGAGCAGTTCTTC
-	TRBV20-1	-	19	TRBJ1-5	CSARDPRQGIREGNQLQHF	TGCAGTGCTAGAGATCCCCGGCAGGGTATCCGGGAAGGCAATCAGCTCCAGCATTTT
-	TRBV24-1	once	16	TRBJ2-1	CATSANSRQSHNEQFF	TGTGCCACCAGTGCCAACTCCAGACAGTCTCACAATGAGCAGTTCTTC